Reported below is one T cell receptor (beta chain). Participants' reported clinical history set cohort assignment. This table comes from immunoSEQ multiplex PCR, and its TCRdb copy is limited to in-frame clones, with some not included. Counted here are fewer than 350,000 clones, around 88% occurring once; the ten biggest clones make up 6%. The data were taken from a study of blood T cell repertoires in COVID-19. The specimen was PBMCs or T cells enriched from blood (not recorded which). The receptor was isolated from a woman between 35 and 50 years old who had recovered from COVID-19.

CDR3 residues: CASRGKVRGRITDTQYF. The CDR3 DNA follows: TGTGCCAGCAGAGGGAAGGTTAGGGGCCGAATCACAGATACGCAGTATTTT. The chain joins TRBV21-1 to TRBJ2-3; the table's D call, TRBD1, was not checked against the DNA. TRBV21-1 is labeled a pseudogene. The CDR3 runs to 17 residues.